Listed below are T cell receptor beta chains from one sample, sequenced in a study of T-cell reconstitution after alpha-beta-depleted transplantation in children. TCRdb analysed the PCR reads with MiXCR anew, one entry per CDR3 protein. The sample lists over 200,000 distinct CDR3 sequences; approximately 19% were seen once. The sequenced sample was PBMCs, mostly from graft donor cells, obtained 360 days after TCRalphabeta/CD19-depleted stem cell transplant. All receptors derive from a male patient aged 2 to 9 who had a stem cell transplant for acute lymphoblastic leukemia, so the T cells may come from the graft donor. The CDR3 runs from the conserved cysteine through the conserved F or W.

TRBV7-2	TRBJ2-1	CASSLEWRGEQFF
TRBV7-2	TRBJ1-1	CASSTQGQGTEAFF
TRBV5-5	TRBJ2-7	CASTLRYGTYEQYF
TRBV5-5	TRBJ2-7	CASSFGTGDYEQYF
TRBV12-3/TRBV12-4	TRBJ1-3	CASRRGTGNTIYF
TRBV14	TRBJ1-5	CASSQNPHRGQGYQPQHF
TRBV5-1	TRBJ1-2	CASSLWTTNNGYTF
TRBV11-3	TRBJ2-1	CASSSRGDYYNEQFF
TRBV7-2	TRBJ2-2	CASSLRQGRAGELFF
TRBV7-9	TRBJ2-1	CASSLVGQGGNEQFF
TRBV27	TRBJ1-6	CASSSSAESGTGISTLHF
TRBV28	TRBJ1-5	CASSSSRDSHNQPQHF
TRBV24-1	TRBJ2-7	CATSDARTATYEQYF
TRBV6-5	TRBJ2-3	CASSYSIAYLADTQYF
TRBV5-4	TRBJ2-5	CASSPVVGVGTQYF
TRBV4-1	TRBJ2-5	CASSQKGRRKETQYF
TRBV21-1	TRBJ2-5	CASTSGPGTGVQETQYF
TRBV29-1	TRBJ2-3	CSVERGALDTQYF
TRBV27	TRBJ2-7	CATKTGGLDEQYF
TRBV12-3/TRBV12-4	TRBJ2-7	CASSLFGGRPYEQYF
TRBV2	TRBJ2-7	CASSPPSAYYEQYF
TRBV5-8	TRBJ1-4	CASSLLRSTNEKLFF
TRBV12-3/TRBV12-4	TRBJ2-3	CASSGGGLYF
TRBV5-1	TRBJ2-3	CASSLPGALDTQYF
TRBV12-3/TRBV12-4	TRBJ2-3	CASSLDRGADTQYF
TRBV9	TRBJ1-1	CASSPRPGNTEAFF
TRBV18	TRBJ2-1	CASSSEDEQFF
TRBV19	TRBJ2-1	CASRLLGYNEQFF
TRBV12-3/TRBV12-4	TRBJ2-3	CASSFRTAGTDTQYF
TRBV6-5	TRBJ2-1	CASSYSLGYNEQFF
TRBV10-3	TRBJ1-4	CAISESIGAPNEKLFF
TRBV5-1	TRBJ2-5	CASSTRDQETQYF
TRBV7-9	TRBJ2-1	CASSFWQGTNEQFF
TRBV15	TRBJ1-2	CATSSGVRQAGGYTF
TRBV5-1	TRBJ2-7	CASSLRGDLSYEQYF
TRBV7-8	TRBJ2-7	CASSLFSSYEQYF
TRBV7-9	TRBJ2-7	CASSLEASGGTYEQYF
TRBV27	TRBJ2-3	CASSSPGQGSTDTQYF
TRBV2	TRBJ2-1	CASNLGTGVYNEQFF
TRBV2	TRBJ1-2	CASSESNRGGYTF
TRBV6-5	TRBJ2-1	CASSLKVGEQFF
TRBV11-2	TRBJ2-7	CASGIGQIYEQYF